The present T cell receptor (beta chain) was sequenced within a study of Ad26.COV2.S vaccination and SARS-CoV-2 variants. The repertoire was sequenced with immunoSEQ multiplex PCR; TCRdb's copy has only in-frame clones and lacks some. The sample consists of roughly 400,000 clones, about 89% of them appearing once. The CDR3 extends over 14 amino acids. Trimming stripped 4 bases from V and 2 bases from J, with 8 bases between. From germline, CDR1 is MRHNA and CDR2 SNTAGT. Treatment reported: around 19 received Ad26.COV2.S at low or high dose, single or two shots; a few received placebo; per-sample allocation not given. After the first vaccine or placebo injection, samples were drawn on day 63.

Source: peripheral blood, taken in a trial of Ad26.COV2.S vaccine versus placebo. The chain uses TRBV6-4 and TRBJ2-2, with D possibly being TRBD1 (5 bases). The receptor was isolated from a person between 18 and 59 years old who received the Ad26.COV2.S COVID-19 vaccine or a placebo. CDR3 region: CASSAGLNTGELFF. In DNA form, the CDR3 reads TGTGCCAGCAGTGCAGGGCTTAACACCGGGGAGCTGTTTTTT.